These 11 T cell receptor beta chains were all obtained from the same sample, sequenced in a study of shared clonotypes between healthy human individuals. Only in-frame clones appear in the TCRdb table, and some are missing; sequencing was by immunoSEQ multiplex PCR. The sample yields approximately 2,000,000 clones, 80% to 95% seen once. The sample was naive CD4+ T cells from PBMCs. Subset denoted: CD45RA+ positively selected. Every receptor here comes from a man aged 18 to 35 in good health. Some clones in this sample may be carry-over from other donors' samples.

The rearrangement uses TRBV6-1 and TRBJ2-5; the D is unclear. The CDR3 length is 10 residues. Germline V CDR1 and CDR2: MNHNS, SASEGT. V lost 11 bases to trimming and J lost 2 bases, with 6 bases between them. Here the CDR3 DNA reads TGTGCCGCCAATCAAGAGACCCAGTACTTC. Its protein is CAANQETQYF.

The chain recombines TRBV30 with TRBJ2-7; 11 nucleotides align to TRBD1. The CDR3 spans 14 residues. With V trimmed by 5 bases and J by 3 bases, 6 bases remained unmatched. Per germline, CDR1 GTSNPN and CDR2 SVGIG (reference sequence). CDR3 sequence reads: CAWQKGTGGYEQYF. DNA of the CDR3: TGTGCCTGGCAAAAAGGGACAGGGGGCTACGAGCAGTACTTC.

This chain links TRBV5-1 with TRBJ2-5; 7 nucleotides align to TRBD1. CDR3 length equals 14 residues. The germline gives CDR1 SGHRS, CDR2 YFSETQ. Trimming cost V 4 bases and J 2 bases; bases outside gene matches: 5. As DNA, the CDR3 is TGCGCCAGCAGCCAACAGGGGATACAAGAGACCCAGTACTTC. Protein: CASSQQGIQETQYF. Together with reference TRBV5-1 and TRBJ2-5, the CDR3 gives the full variable domain: KAGVTQTPRYLIKTRGQQVTLSCSPISGHRSVSWYQQTPGQGLQFLFEYFSETQRNKGNFPGRFSGRQFSNSRSEMNVSTLELGDSALYLCASSQQGIQETQYFGPGTRLLVL.

The rearrangement uses TRBV28 and TRBJ1-5; 7 nucleotides line up with TRBD1. The J segment lost 1 base and the V segment lost 5 bases, leaving 11 bases of the junction unmatched. Germline V gene lookup returns CDR1 MDHEN and CDR2 SYDVKM. This CDR3 is 17 amino acids long. The CDR3 protein is CASSPRGTVKSNQPQHF. In nucleotides, the CDR3 is TGTGCCAGCAGTCCACGAGGGACAGTGAAAAGCAATCAGCCCCAGCATTTT. Variable domain in full (rest from reference TRBV28 and TRBJ1-5): DVKVTQSSRYLVKRTGEKVFLECVQDMDHENMFWYRQDPGLGLRLIYFSYDVKMKEKGDIPEGYSVSREKKERFSLILESASTNQTSMYLCASSPRGTVKSNQPQHFGDGTRLSIL.

The rearrangement uses TRBV6-5 and TRBJ2-5; D is unclear. The DNA end is more similar to TRBJ2-7, so the J call may be wrong. This CDR3 has 12 residues. Looked up from germline, CDR1 is MNHEY and CDR2 is SVGAGI. The CDR3 protein is CASRGDSYEQYF. The CDR3 nucleotides are TGTGCCAGCAGGGGTGACTCGTACGAGCAGTACTTC.

The chain recombines TRBV5-1 with TRBJ1-3; D unresolved. Germline V gene sequence: CDR1 SGHRS, CDR2 YFSETQ. The CDR3 has 19 residues. Trimming removed 1 base from V and 2 bases from J, with 22 bases in between. As DNA, the CDR3 is TGCGCCAGCAGCTTGACCCCGGCAGCAGGTCGCAGTGCTGGAAACACCATATATTTT. It is translated as CASSLTPAAGRSAGNTIYF.

Worth noting for this clone: In the same sample, other DNA sequences code for this CDR3. The genes are TRBV28 and TRBJ1-2; no clear D. V was trimmed by 4 bases and J by 3 bases, leaving 9 bases between them. The CDR3 runs 13 residues. Germline assignment: CDR1 MDHEN and CDR2 SYDVKM. The CDR3 protein is CASSSWTDYGYTF. The CDR3 DNA is TGTGCCAGCAGTTCTTGGACGGACTATGGCTACACCTTC.

Notes on this clone: At one end, the junction sequence differs from germline, possibly due to a read error. The J gene is TRBJ2-7, the V gene TRBV7-9, with 7 bases identical to TRBD1. In germline, CDR1 is SEHNR, CDR2 FQNEAQ (reference sequence). The CDR3 is 12 residues long. CDR3 protein: CASSLGQGKLGF. The CDR3, as DNA: TGTGCCAGCAGCTTAGGACAGGGAAAATTAGGCTTC.

With respect to this clone: Other nucleotide sequences in the sample specify the same CDR3. The V gene is TRBV7-2, the J gene TRBJ2-7; D is undetermined. V was shortened by 6 bases and J by 1 base, with 10 bases between the two germline ends. The CDR3 runs to 13 residues. Germline CDR1 reads SGHTA; CDR2 reads FQGNSA. The CDR3 nucleotides are TGTGCCAGCAGTTATGGACGATCCTACGAGCAGTACTTC. Its protein is CASSYGRSYEQYF.

This CDR3 reads CASSNQGTVGEKLFF. The CDR3 coding sequence is TGTGCCAGCAGTAATCAGGGGACAGTTGGTGAAAAACTGTTTTTT. The rearrangement joins TRBV2 to TRBJ1-4, with 7 nucleotides matching TRBD1. Germline V gene data show CDR1 as SNHLY and CDR2 as FYNNEI. V lost 5 bases and J lost 7; bases outside the gene matches: 10. CDR3 size: 15 residues.

This chain uses TRBV30 with TRBJ1-1, with a weak D call TRBD1 (6 bases). Germline values: CDR1 GTSNPN, CDR2 SVGIG (reference sequence). Trimming removed 7 bases from V and 1 base from J, with 7 bases in between. The length of the CDR3 is 11 residues. The CDR3 is CASRGNTEAFF. DNA of the CDR3: TGTGCCTCCAGGGGGAACACTGAAGCTTTCTTT.